Below, 7 T cell receptor beta chains from the same sample are listed, as sequenced in a study of shared clonotypes between healthy human individuals. Data came from immunoSEQ multiplex PCR; TCRdb stores just in-frame clones and leaves some out. This sample has over 2,000,000 clones, with 85% to 95% found just once. Naive CD8 populations comprised CD45RO-negative cells positively selected for CCR7, excluding terminally differentiated effector memory CD45RA+ cells. Sequencing was done on a sample of naive CD8+ T cells from PBMCs. The source of these receptors is a man aged 18 to 29 in good health. Some clones in this sample may be carry-over from other donors' samples.

This chain connects TRBV6-5 to TRBJ1-1; TRBD1 is a possible D gene (5 bases). Germline CDR1 is MNHEY and CDR2 is SVGAGI. V was pared by 2 bases and J by 3 bases, with 13 bases between. The CDR3 runs to 15 residues. For the CDR3, the DNA is TGTGCCAGCAGTTACGGCCCCCAGGGAGACACTGAAGCTTTCTTT. Residues: CASSYGPQGDTEAFF.

Here the CDR3 DNA reads TGTGCCAGCGCGGCAGTTTTCGAAGAGACCCAGTACTTC. Translated: CASAAVFEETQYF. The chain has TRBV7-8 and TRBJ2-5; D not resolved. Germline assignment: CDR1 SGHVS and CDR2 FQNEAQ. Trimming pared 8 bases from V and 3 bases from J, leaving 13 bases between. This CDR3 is built from 13 residues.

The gene calls are TRBV7-9 and TRBJ1-1, with TRBD1 as a possible D gene (6 bases). The CDR3 totals 12 residues. Trimming shortened V by 8 bases and J by 7 bases, and 14 bases separated the two germline ends. Germline V gene lookup returns CDR1 SEHNR and CDR2 FQNEAQ (reference sequence). The CDR3 DNA is TGTGCCAGCTTTGTCACAGGGAGTGAAGCTTTCTTT. It codes for CASFVTGSEAFF.

The V call is TRBV11-2, the J call TRBJ2-5; D not resolved. The V and J ends lost 1 base and 2 bases respectively, with 11 bases between them. The length of the CDR3 is 15 residues. CDR1 and CDR2 (germline): SGHAT, FQNNGV. DNA of the CDR3: TGTGCCAGCAGCTTAGTGGCCGGGCGGCAAGAGACCCAGTACTTC. It is translated as CASSLVAGRQETQYF.

The chain has TRBV27 and TRBJ1-1; tentative D call: TRBD1 (6 bases). The CDR3 runs to 15 residues. Germline loops: CDR1 MNHEY, CDR2 SMNVEV (reference sequence). The V and J ends lost 5 bases and 4 bases respectively, with 17 bases between them. The CDR3: CASSRTGIGGTEAFF. The DNA for the CDR3 is TGTGCCAGCAGTCGTACAGGGATTGGAGGCACTGAAGCTTTCTTT.

This chain uses TRBV5-4 with TRBJ1-4, with 9 bases fitting TRBD1. The V segment lost 4 bases and the J segment 6 bases; nucleotides outside the gene matches: 7. This CDR3 has 15 amino acids. Germline CDR1 and CDR2: SGHNT and YYREEE (reference sequence). The CDR3 loop reads CASSRNRGRDEKLFF. CDR3 nucleotide sequence: TGTGCCAGCAGCCGAAACAGGGGGCGCGATGAAAAACTGTTTTTT.

Here the CDR3 reads CASSLGRALYNEQFF. The CDR3 DNA reads TGTGCCAGCAGTTTAGGGAGGGCCCTCTACAATGAGCAGTTCTTC. The chain employs TRBV28 and TRBJ2-1, with 7 bases aligning to TRBD2. The germline gives CDR1 MDHEN, CDR2 SYDVKM. The CDR3 has 15 residues. Trimming at V came to 2 bases and at J to 3 bases, leaving 4 bases not matched to a gene.